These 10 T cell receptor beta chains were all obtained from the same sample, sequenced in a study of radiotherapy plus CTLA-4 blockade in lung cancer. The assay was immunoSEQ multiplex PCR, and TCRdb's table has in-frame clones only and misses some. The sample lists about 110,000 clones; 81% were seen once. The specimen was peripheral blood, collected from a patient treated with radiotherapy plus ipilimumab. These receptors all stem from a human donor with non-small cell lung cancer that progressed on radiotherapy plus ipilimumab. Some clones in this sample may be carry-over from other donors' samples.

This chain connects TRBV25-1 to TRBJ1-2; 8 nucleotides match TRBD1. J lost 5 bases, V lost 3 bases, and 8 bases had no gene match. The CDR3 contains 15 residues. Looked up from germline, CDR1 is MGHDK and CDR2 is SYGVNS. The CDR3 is CASSDPGTGSYGYTF. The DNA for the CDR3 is TGTGCCAGCAGTGACCCCGGGACAGGATCGTATGGCTACACCTTC.

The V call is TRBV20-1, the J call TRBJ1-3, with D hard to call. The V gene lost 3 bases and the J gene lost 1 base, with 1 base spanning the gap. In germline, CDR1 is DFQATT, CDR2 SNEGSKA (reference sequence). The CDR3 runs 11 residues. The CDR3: CSARSGNTIYF. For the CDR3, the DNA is TGCAGTGCTAGGTCTGGAAACACCATATATTTT.

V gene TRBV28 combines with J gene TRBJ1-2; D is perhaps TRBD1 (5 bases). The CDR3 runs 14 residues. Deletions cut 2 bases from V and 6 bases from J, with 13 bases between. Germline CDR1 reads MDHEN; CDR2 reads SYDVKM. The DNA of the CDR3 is TGTGCCAGCAGTTTAGATAGGGGAAGGGATGGCTACACCTTC. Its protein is CASSLDRGRDGYTF.

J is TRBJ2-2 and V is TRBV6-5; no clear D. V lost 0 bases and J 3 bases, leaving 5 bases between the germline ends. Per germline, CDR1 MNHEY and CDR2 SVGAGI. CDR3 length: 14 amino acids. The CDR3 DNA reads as TGTGCCAGCAGTTACTCGTTCGACACCGGGGAGCTGTTTTTT. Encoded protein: CASSYSFDTGELFF.

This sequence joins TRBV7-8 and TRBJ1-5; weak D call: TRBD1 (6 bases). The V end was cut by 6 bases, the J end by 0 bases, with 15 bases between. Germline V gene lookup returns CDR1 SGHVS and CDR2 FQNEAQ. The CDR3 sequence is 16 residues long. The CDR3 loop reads CASSSGVAYSNQPQHF. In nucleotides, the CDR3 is TGTGCCAGCAGTTCAGGGGTAGCCTATAGCAATCAGCCCCAGCATTTT.

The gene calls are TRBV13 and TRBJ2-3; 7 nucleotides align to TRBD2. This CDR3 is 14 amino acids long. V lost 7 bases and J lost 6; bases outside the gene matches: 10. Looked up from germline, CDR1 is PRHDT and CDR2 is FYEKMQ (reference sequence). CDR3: CASTPPGRVDTQYF. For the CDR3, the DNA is TGTGCCAGCACCCCTCCGGGGAGGGTGGATACGCAGTATTTT.

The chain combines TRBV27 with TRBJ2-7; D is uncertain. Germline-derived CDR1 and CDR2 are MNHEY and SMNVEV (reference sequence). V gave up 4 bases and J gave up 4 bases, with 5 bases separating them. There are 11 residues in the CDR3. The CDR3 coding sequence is TGTGCCAGCAGTTCCCCGTACGAGCAGTACTTC. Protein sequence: CASSSPYEQYF.

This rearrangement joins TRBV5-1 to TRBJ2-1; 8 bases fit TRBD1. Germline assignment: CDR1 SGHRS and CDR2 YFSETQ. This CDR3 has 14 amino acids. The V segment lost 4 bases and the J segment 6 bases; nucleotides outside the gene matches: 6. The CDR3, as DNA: TGCGCCAGCAGCGACAGGGGCCTGAGCAATGAGCAGTTCTTC. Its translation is CASSDRGLSNEQFF.

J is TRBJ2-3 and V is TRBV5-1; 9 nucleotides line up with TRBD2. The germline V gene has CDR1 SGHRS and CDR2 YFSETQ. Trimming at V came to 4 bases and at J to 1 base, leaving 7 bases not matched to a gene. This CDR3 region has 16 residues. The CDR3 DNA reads TGCGCCAGCAGCCCCCTGCCTAGCGGGGGCACAGATACGCAGTATTTT. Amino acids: CASSPLPSGGTDTQYF.

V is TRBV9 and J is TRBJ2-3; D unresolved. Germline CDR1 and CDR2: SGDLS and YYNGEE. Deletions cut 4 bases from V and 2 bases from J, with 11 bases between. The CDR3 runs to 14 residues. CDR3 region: CASSKSSFTDTQYF. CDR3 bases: TGTGCCAGCAGCAAATCGAGCTTCACAGATACGCAGTATTTT. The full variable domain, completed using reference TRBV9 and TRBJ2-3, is DSGVTQTPKHLITATGQRVTLRCSPRSGDLSVYWYQQSLDQGLQFLIQYYNGEERAKGNILERFSAQQFPDLHSELNLSSLELGDSALYFCASSKSSFTDTQYFGPGTRLTVL.